This T cell receptor (beta chain) was sequenced in a study of cytomegalovirus exposure and HLA in healthy donors. Study results and caveats: Indistinguishable V segments such as TRBV6-2 and TRBV6-3 were excluded. It was taken for granted in presence/absence analyses that sequencing depth across donors was roughly uniform.

Whereas donors were nominally healthy upon sampling, unrecorded immune exposures were probable. Comment on this clone: No antigen is known for it.

Use of 60 Vbeta and 13 Jbeta primers characterized the PCR. Sequencing was performed with immunoSEQ multiplex PCR; in TCRdb, only in-frame clones are kept and a portion is missing. The sample records 90,000 to 100,000 clones, over 65% being singletons. This CDR3 contains 17 residues. The germline CDR1 and CDR2 sequences are LNHDA and SQIVND (reference sequence). J gave up 3 bases and V 2 bases, and 7 bases lay outside the gene matches. The rearrangement joins TRBV19 to TRBJ2-2; 9 bases line up with TRBD1. This TCR was sampled from an older woman in good health and CMV-seronegative. Sequenced: PBMCs. The CDR3 sequence is CASSIRPGQGYTGELFF. The CDR3 DNA sequence: TGTGCCAGTAGTATACGGCCGGGACAGGGATACACCGGGGAGCTGTTTTTT.